This passage covers 32 T cell receptor beta chains from one sample sequenced in a study of siplizumab effects on memory and regulatory T cells. The protocol was immunoSEQ multiplex PCR, while the TCRdb copy is restricted to in-frame clones and leaves out a portion. Here the sample spans about 50,000 clones, more than 75% being singletons. Sequenced: naive CD8+ T cells sorted from blood. These receptors were obtained from a human donor in good health.

This clone appeared once. The rearrangement links TRBV4-1 to TRBJ2-1; the match to TRBD2 covers 14 bases. Germline assignment: CDR1 MGHRA and CDR2 YSYEKL. The CDR3 covers 17 residues. The V and J ends lost 4 bases and 0 bases, in that order; junction bases with no gene match: 2. CDR3 DNA: TGCGCCAGCAGCCTCGGGACTAGCGGGAGCTCCTACAATGAGCAGTTCTTC. Encoded protein: CASSLGTSGSSYNEQFF.

V gene TRBV9 combines with J gene TRBJ2-3, with 8 positions matching TRBD1. From germline, CDR1 is SGDLS and CDR2 YYNGEE. V was pared by 0 bases and J by 3 bases, with 6 bases of the junction left unmatched. The CDR3 runs to 16 residues. In DNA, the CDR3 is TGTGCCAGCAGCGTAGGAAGCAGGGGGCTGACAGATACGCAGTATTTT. Residues: CASSVGSRGLTDTQYF.

CDR3 region: CASSSGLHYEQYF. As DNA, the CDR3 is TGTGCCAGCAGCTCCGGGCTTCACTACGAGCAGTACTTC. The chain recombines TRBV11-2 with TRBJ2-7; D remains ambiguous. The CDR3 is 13 residues long. Per the germline V gene, CDR1 is SGHAT and CDR2 is FQNNGV. Trimming cost V 4 bases and J 3 bases, with 10 bases left between them.

This chain joins TRBV15 and TRBJ2-1, with 8 bases matching TRBD1. The CDR3 sequence is 17 residues long. With V trimmed by 0 bases and J by 2 bases, 6 bases remained unmatched. The germline CDR1 and CDR2 sequences are LNHNV and YYDKDF (reference sequence). CDR3 nucleotide sequence: TGTGCCACCAGCAGAGATCATGTGGACAGGGCCTACAATGAGCAGTTCTTC. This translates into CATSRDHVDRAYNEQFF. The complete variable domain, with remaining parts taken from reference TRBV15 and TRBJ2-1, reads DAMVIQNPRYQVTQFGKPVTLSCSQTLNHNVMYWYQQKSSQAPKLLFHYYDKDFNNEADTPDNFQSRRPNTSFCFLDIRSPGLGDTAMYLCATSRDHVDRAYNEQFFGPGTRLTVL.

This clone was counted a few times. This rearrangement joins TRBV4-2 to TRBJ1-5, with no clear D. Per the germline V gene, CDR1 is LGHNA and CDR2 is YNFKEQ. V lost 4 bases, J lost 0 bases, and 10 bases lay in between. The CDR3 totals 15 residues. CDR3 loop: CASSPNSNSNQPQHF. CDR3 nucleotides: TGTGCCAGCAGCCCGAACAGCAATAGCAATCAGCCCCAGCATTTT.

The rearrangement joins TRBV2 to TRBJ1-4; D uncertain. This CDR3 contains 13 residues. Germline CDR1 and CDR2: SNHLY and FYNNEI. The V end lost 9 bases, the J end lost 3 bases, and 11 bases lay between the germline ends. This CDR3 reads CASLKGANEKLFF. The CDR3 DNA sequence: TGTGCCAGTCTGAAGGGTGCTAATGAAAAACTGTTTTTT.

V is TRBV7-9 and J is TRBJ2-3; 7 bases fit TRBD1. CDR1 and CDR2 from the germline V gene are SEHNR and FQNEAQ (reference sequence). V shed 5 bases, J shed 1 base, and the junction held 9 bases outside the gene matches. There are 16 residues in the CDR3. The CDR3 nucleotides read TGTGCCAGCAGCACACGACAGGGATGGGGCACAGATACGCAGTATTTT. Translation: CASSTRQGWGTDTQYF. Full variable domain (missing parts from reference TRBV7-9 and TRBJ2-3): DTGVSQNPRHKITKRGQNVTFRCDPISEHNRLYWYRQTLGQGPEFLTYFQNEAQLEKSRLLSDRFSAERPKGSFSTLEIQRTEQGDSAMYLCASSTRQGWGTDTQYFGPGTRLTVL.

The chain is built from TRBV6-1 and TRBJ1-5; the match to TRBD1 covers 7 bases. Per the germline V gene, CDR1 is MNHNS and CDR2 is SASEGT. The trim removed 1 base at V and 10 bases at J, leaving 10 bases unmatched. The CDR3 length is 15 residues. The CDR3 coding sequence is TGTGCCAGCAGTGAAGGAGGGGGCGGTTTAGACCCCCAGCATTTT. Amino acids: CASSEGGGGLDPQHF.

CDR3 residues: CASSFIAATEETQYF. The CDR3 coding sequence is TGTGCCAGCAGCTTTATAGCTGCGACAGAAGAGACCCAGTACTTC. The J gene is TRBJ2-5, the V gene TRBV7-9; TRBD1 is a possible D gene (5 bases). Germline V gene lookup returns CDR1 SEHNR and CDR2 FQNEAQ (reference sequence). The CDR3 length is 15 residues. Between the trimmed V and J ends, which lost 3 bases and 3 bases, there was a span of 14 bases.

This clone has a handful of counts. CDR3 DNA: TGTGCCAGCAGCGTATGGGGTTCGGGAACTGAAGCTTTCTTT. It yields the protein CASSVWGSGTEAFF. This sequence joins TRBV9 and TRBJ1-1; D gene unclear. This CDR3 is 14 amino acids long. V lost 1 base to trimming and J lost 5 bases, with 12 bases between them. Germline V CDR1 and CDR2: SGDLS, YYNGEE.

The V and J genes are TRBV12-5 and TRBJ1-5, with D hard to call. The CDR3 is 14 residues long. The V gene lost 6 bases and the J gene lost 0 bases, with 9 bases spanning the gap. The germline V gene has CDR1 LGHNT and CDR2 FRNRAP. The CDR3 DNA sequence: TGTGCTAGTGGCTCAGGATATAGCAATCAGCCCCAGCATTTT. Its protein is CASGSGYSNQPQHF.

As concerns this clone: This is likely a read error, given that the CDR3 carries no conserved phenylalanine or tryptophan at its end. No DNA is shown, since the ends of the CDR3 on it are uncertain; the CDR3 is the one TCRdb lists. The chain uses TRBV6-6 and TRBJ1-1. CDR1 is MNHNY, CDR2 SVGAGI, per germline (reference sequence). Both ends counted, the CDR3 spans 9 residues. This chain's CDR3 is CASSTPPQL.

This chain links TRBV20-1 with TRBJ2-7, with D perhaps TRBD1 or TRBD2 (6 bases each). CDR1 and CDR2 (germline): DFQATT, SNEGSKA (reference sequence). V gave up 5 bases and J gave up 6 bases, with 11 bases separating them. This CDR3 comprises 11 residues. CDR3 sequence reads: CSAPRGLEQYF. DNA of the CDR3: TGCAGTGCTCCTCGGGGGCTCGAGCAGTACTTC.

The chain links TRBV10-3 to TRBJ2-5, with D unclear. Germline lookup yields CDR1 ENHRY and CDR2 SYGVKD. The CDR3 is 15 residues long. V was trimmed by 3 bases and J by 1 base, leaving 12 bases between them. The CDR3 DNA sequence: TGTGCCATCAGTGAATCGGCAGTAATCCAAGAGACCCAGTACTTC. Encoded protein: CAISESAVIQETQYF.

The chain carries TRBV15 and TRBJ1-2, with TRBD1 matching 10 bases. This CDR3 comprises 15 residues. Germline loops: CDR1 LNHNV, CDR2 YYDKDF (reference sequence). V lost 5 bases to trimming and J lost 7 bases; unmatched junction nucleotides: 10. The CDR3 is CATSPESGTGAGYTF. Written as DNA, the CDR3 is TGTGCCACCAGCCCAGAGAGTGGGACAGGGGCTGGCTACACCTTC.

The V call is TRBV10-3, the J call TRBJ2-1; 9 positions agree with TRBD2. The CDR3 spans 15 residues. Germline trimming cut 4 bases from V and 6 bases from J; bases unmatched to any gene: 7. The germline V gene has CDR1 ENHRY and CDR2 SYGVKD. The CDR3 here is CAISVSSGIGNEQFF. In DNA, the CDR3 is TGTGCCATCAGTGTGTCTAGCGGGATAGGCAATGAGCAGTTCTTC.

V usage is TRBV5-6 and J usage is TRBJ2-7; TRBD2 agrees at 8 bases. The junction had 3 bases not matched to a gene; V was cut back by 3 bases and J by 4 bases. CDR3 length: 13 amino acids. CDR1 and CDR2 (germline): SGHDT, YYEEEE. As DNA, the CDR3 is TGTGCCAGCAGCTACGTAGCGGGATACGAGCAGTACTTC. Protein: CASSYVAGYEQYF.

V is TRBV7-9 and J is TRBJ2-7; perhaps TRBD2 as D (6 bases). Trimming removed 5 bases from V and 3 bases from J, with 11 bases in between. CDR3 length: 13 amino acids. Germline CDR1 and CDR2: SEHNR and FQNEAQ (reference sequence). The CDR3 nucleotides are TGTGCCAGCAGCGGCGGGACTTTCTACGAGCAGTACTTC. This codes for CASSGGTFYEQYF. Complete variable domain (other parts from reference TRBV7-9 and TRBJ2-7): DTGVSQNPRHKITKRGQNVTFRCDPISEHNRLYWYRQTLGQGPEFLTYFQNEAQLEKSRLLSDRFSAERPKGSFSTLEIQRTEQGDSAMYLCASSGGTFYEQYFGPGTRLTVT.

J is TRBJ2-5 and V is TRBV29-1; D gene uncertain. Germline CDR1 and CDR2: SQVTM and ANQGSEA. The CDR3 is made up of 13 amino acids. V was clipped by 4 bases and J by 9 bases, with 18 bases between them. The CDR3 here is CSVVPPLLRAQYF. CDR3 DNA sequence: TGCAGCGTTGTTCCCCCCCTACTAAGGGCCCAGTACTTC.

This chain connects TRBV7-9 to TRBJ1-2; D might be TRBD1 (5 bases). The CDR3 extends over 12 amino acids. Germline assignment: CDR1 SEHNR and CDR2 FQNEAQ (reference sequence). The V and J ends lost 5 bases and 4 bases respectively, with 8 bases between them. The CDR3 nucleotides read TGTGCCAGCAGCCTTGGGGCCTATGGCTACACCTTC. Amino acids: CASSLGAYGYTF. The whole variable domain, filled in from reference TRBV7-9 and TRBJ1-2, reads DTGVSQNPRHKITKRGQNVTFRCDPISEHNRLYWYRQTLGQGPEFLTYFQNEAQLEKSRLLSDRFSAERPKGSFSTLEIQRTEQGDSAMYLCASSLGAYGYTFGSGTRLTVV.

V usage is TRBV9 and J usage is TRBJ1-4; the D gene is possibly TRBD1 (6 bases). The CDR3 is made up of 15 amino acids. V lost 3 bases to trimming and J lost 8 bases, with 17 bases between them. Germline CDR1 reads SGDLS; CDR2 reads YYNGEE. The CDR3 DNA reads as TGTGCCAGCAGCGCCCAGGGGACCGGATCCGAAAAACTGTTTTTT. Translation gives CASSAQGTGSEKLFF.

V gene TRBV6-5 combines with J gene TRBJ1-1; the D is unclear. V was pared by 0 bases and J by 8 bases, with 7 bases between. Germline CDR1 is MNHEY and CDR2 is SVGAGI. This CDR3 spans 12 amino acids. The CDR3 sequence is CASSYSDGEAFF. The CDR3 DNA sequence: TGTGCCAGCAGTTACTCGGACGGAGAAGCTTTCTTT.

The rearrangement uses TRBV27 and TRBJ2-2; D uncertain. The V and J ends lost 0 bases and 6 bases respectively, with 2 bases between them. This CDR3 comprises 12 residues. Germline V gene data show CDR1 as MNHEY and CDR2 as SMNVEV (reference sequence). CDR3 protein: CASSLSAGELFF. Here the CDR3 DNA reads TGTGCCAGCAGTTTATCCGCCGGGGAGCTGTTTTTT.

Only a few counts were recorded for this clone. The chain carries TRBV5-4 and TRBJ1-2, with TRBD1 identical over 7 bases. The ends lost 5 bases at V and 8 bases at J; junction bases unmatched: 6. The CDR3 covers 12 residues. Per the germline V gene, CDR1 is SGHNT and CDR2 is YYREEE (reference sequence). DNA for the CDR3: TGTGCCAGCAGTTTTCAGGGGGACGGCTACACCTTC. As protein: CASSFQGDGYTF.

V and J are TRBV5-6 and TRBJ2-7, with D perhaps TRBD2 (6 bases). The CDR3 sequence is 16 residues long. The germline V and J ends were trimmed by 4 bases and 4 bases, with 21 bases remaining between them. Germline CDR1 and CDR2: SGHDT and YYEEEE. This CDR3 is CASSPWGGTSIYEQYF. The CDR3 DNA follows: TGTGCCAGCAGCCCGTGGGGCGGGACTTCAATATACGAGCAGTACTTC.

The V and J genes are TRBV30 and TRBJ1-2, with D tentatively TRBD1 (6 bases). The CDR3 runs 16 residues. Germline lookup yields CDR1 GTSNPN and CDR2 SVGIG (reference sequence). Trimming removed 7 bases from V and 3 bases from J, with 24 bases in between. The chain's CDR3 is CASRRYITGSDYGYTF. CDR3 nucleotides: TGTGCCTCAAGGAGGTATATTACAGGGTCGGACTATGGCTACACCTTC.

The chain recombines TRBV29-1 with TRBJ2-5, with 9 positions matching TRBD1. The germline gives CDR1 SQVTM, CDR2 ANQGSEA. This CDR3 has 12 residues. V dropped 6 bases and J dropped 4; count of bases not matched to a gene: 3. The CDR3: CSVQGAGETQYF. The CDR3 DNA is TGCAGCGTACAGGGGGCGGGAGAGACCCAGTACTTC. Full variable domain (remainder filled in from reference TRBV29-1 and TRBJ2-5): SAVISQKPSRDICQRGTSLTIQCQVDSQVTMMFWYRQQPGQSLTLIATANQGSEATYESGFVIDKFPISRPNLTFSTLTVSNMSPEDSSIYLCSVQGAGETQYFGPGTRLLVL.

This rearrangement joins TRBV2 to TRBJ2-5; 7 bases match TRBD1. The better agreement between TRBJ2-7 and the DNA end casts doubt on the J call. CDR1 is SNHLY and CDR2 is FYNNEI in the germline V gene. The CDR3 loop spans 15 amino acids. The DNA of the CDR3 is TGTGCCAGCAGCCCCGGCAGGGGGAACATTTACGAGCAGTACTTC. Amino acids: CASSPGRGNIYEQYF.

The chain is built from TRBV4-1 and TRBJ2-2; D tentatively fits TRBD1 or TRBD2 (5 bases each). This CDR3 region has 15 residues. V was shortened by 1 base and J by 5 bases, with 11 bases between the two germline ends. CDR1 and CDR2 from the germline V gene are MGHRA and YSYEKL. CDR3 coding DNA: TGCGCCAGCAGCCAAGGTGTGGGGGTAACCGGGGAGCTGTTTTTT. Translating gives CASSQGVGVTGELFF.

The chain has TRBV9 and TRBJ2-5; D is uncertain. This CDR3 is 14 amino acids long. Germline V gene lookup returns CDR1 SGDLS and CDR2 YYNGEE. The V gene lost 4 bases and the J gene lost 1 base, with 11 bases spanning the gap. The CDR3 sequence is CASSPSLLQETQYF. CDR3 DNA: TGTGCCAGCAGCCCTAGTTTACTCCAAGAGACCCAGTACTTC.

The rearrangement links TRBV5-5 to TRBJ1-4; tentative D call: TRBD1 (6 bases). CDR1 and CDR2 from the germline V gene are SGHKS and YYEKEE (reference sequence). The CDR3 has 17 amino acids. V was clipped by 0 bases and J by 0 bases, with 12 bases between them. CDR3 sequence (DNA): TGTGCCAGCAGCTTGGACAGGGACGGAGCAACTAATGAAAAACTGTTTTTT. Its translation is CASSLDRDGATNEKLFF.

V is TRBV19 and J is TRBJ2-1, with D uncertain. V shed 7 bases and J shed 0 bases, with 19 bases lying between them. The CDR3 has 17 residues. The V gene's germline CDR1 is LNHDA and CDR2 SQIVND (reference sequence). CDR3 sequence: CASMAFDDWSSYNEQFF. The CDR3 bases are TGTGCCAGTATGGCGTTTGATGACTGGAGCTCCTACAATGAGCAGTTCTTC.